The T cell receptor (beta chain) under discussion was sequenced for a study of CD8+ T cells in alopecia areata. Overall study: The tofacitinib course ran for 6 to 18 months and was followed by 6 months off drug.

V gave up 3 bases and J gave up 4 bases, with 15 bases separating them. This CDR3 comprises 15 residues. CDR1 and CDR2 from the germline V gene are MNHNY and SVGAGI (reference sequence). Once RNA had been extracted, it was reverse transcribed into cDNA to act as the sequencing template. Generated by immunoSEQ multiplex PCR, the TCRdb table keeps only in-frame clones and is missing some. Altogether 220,000 or so clones are present, 57% being singletons, with the ten largest covering around 0.46%. Findings and limits, study-wide: Normal skin's resident alphabeta T cells are sequenced alongside lesional scalp T cells. Whereas mice showed it more clearly, TCR sharing across patients was murkier, possibly because of HLA. Alopecia totalis/universalis scalp especially showed more expanded CD8+ clones than normal scalp.

Points on this clone: The target antigen is unknown.

The source is a human donor with alopecia areata. This rearrangement joins TRBV6-6 to TRBJ2-5; tentative D call: TRBD2 (6 bases). Material: CD4+ T cells sorted from blood, obtained at week 0. The CDR3 coding sequence is TGTGCCAGCAGTTATGGAGGGTCGAGGGGAGAGACCCAGTACTTC. It codes for CASSYGGSRGETQYF.